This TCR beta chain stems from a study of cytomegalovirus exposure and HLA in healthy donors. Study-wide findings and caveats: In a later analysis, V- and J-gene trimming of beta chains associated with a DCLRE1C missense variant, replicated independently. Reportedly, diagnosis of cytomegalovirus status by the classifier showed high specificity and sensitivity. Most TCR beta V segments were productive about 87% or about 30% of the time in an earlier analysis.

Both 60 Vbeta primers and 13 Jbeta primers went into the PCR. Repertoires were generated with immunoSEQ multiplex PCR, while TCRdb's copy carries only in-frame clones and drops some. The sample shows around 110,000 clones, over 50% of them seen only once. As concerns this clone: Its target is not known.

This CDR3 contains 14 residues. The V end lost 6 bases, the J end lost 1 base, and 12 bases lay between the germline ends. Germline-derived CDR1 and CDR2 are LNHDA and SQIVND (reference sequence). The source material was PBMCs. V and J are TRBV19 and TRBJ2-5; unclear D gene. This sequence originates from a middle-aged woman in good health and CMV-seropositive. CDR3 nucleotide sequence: TGTGCCAGTAGACGTGCCGGTAGCCAAGAGACCCAGTACTTC. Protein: CASRRAGSQETQYF.